These 27 T cell receptor beta chains share one sample of origin, sequenced in a study of control samples from healthy donors and cancer patients. Data came from immunoSEQ multiplex PCR; TCRdb stores just in-frame clones and leaves some out. The sample yields 95,000 to 150,000 clones, roughly 88% seen once. Sequencing was carried out using blood. All receptors come from a man aged 40-49 years in good health.

The rearrangement uses TRBV11-3 and TRBJ1-1; no clear D gene. This CDR3 has 13 amino acids. CDR1 SGHNT and CDR2 YENEEA come from the germline V gene. Trimming removed 4 bases from V and 0 bases from J, with 6 bases in between. The CDR3 here is CASSSDMNTEAFF. In DNA form, the CDR3 reads TGTGCCAGCAGCTCAGACATGAACACTGAAGCTTTCTTT.

This chain joins TRBV19 and TRBJ1-2; 8 bases are shared with TRBD1. Trimming took 3 bases from V and 7 from J; bases not matched to a gene: 4. The CDR3 totals 13 residues. From germline, CDR1 is LNHDA and CDR2 SQIVND (reference sequence). This chain's CDR3 is CASSIAQGVGYTF. The CDR3 DNA sequence: TGTGCCAGTAGTATCGCACAGGGGGTTGGCTACACCTTC. Together with reference TRBV19 and TRBJ1-2, the CDR3 gives the full variable domain: DGGITQSPKYLFRKEGQNVTLSCEQNLNHDAMYWYRQDPGQGLRLIYYSQIVNDFQKGDIAEGYSVSREKKESFPLTVTSAQKNPTAFYLCASSIAQGVGYTFGSGTRLTVV.

This clone was seen just once. This chain connects TRBV20-1 to TRBJ2-1; D is undetermined. V shed 4 bases and J shed 12 bases, with 13 bases lying between them. Germline V gene sequence: CDR1 DFQATT, CDR2 SNEGSKA (reference sequence). The CDR3 consists of 11 residues. CDR3 sequence reads: CSATWSSGQFF. DNA for the CDR3: TGCAGTGCTACCTGGTCTTCGGGGCAGTTCTTC.

The CDR3 region has the DNA TGTGCCAGCACCTGGACAGGGCGAACAGATACGCAGTATTTT. It is translated as CASTWTGRTDTQYF. J is TRBJ2-3 and V is TRBV5-8; 8 bases match TRBD1. CDR1 is SGHTS and CDR2 is YDEGEE in the germline V gene. The CDR3 is 14 amino acids. The J segment lost 3 bases and the V segment lost 6 bases, leaving 6 bases of the junction unmatched.

The chain recombines TRBV13 with TRBJ1-6; D is undetermined. The V end lost 0 bases, the J end lost 0 bases, and 3 bases lay between the germline ends. The CDR3 contains 15 residues. Germline loops: CDR1 PRHDT, CDR2 FYEKMQ (reference sequence). CDR3 residues: CASSLGSSYNSPLHF. The DNA of the CDR3 is TGTGCCAGCAGCTTAGGGAGCTCCTATAATTCACCCCTCCACTTT.

The chain joins TRBV3-1 (or the pseudogene TRBV3-2) to TRBJ1-4; 9 bases are a match to TRBD1. From germline, CDR1 is LGHDT and CDR2 YNNKEL (reference sequence). The CDR3 totals 15 residues. Trimming removed 2 bases from V and 3 bases from J; junction bases left unmatched: 1. CDR3 sequence: CASSQRQGANEKLFF. Written as DNA, the CDR3 is TGTGCCAGCAGCCAAAGACAGGGGGCTAATGAAAAACTGTTTTTT.

The rearrangement joins TRBV9 to TRBJ2-5; 14 bases map to TRBD2. J was trimmed by 10 bases and V by 4 bases; bases with no gene match: 3. Germline V lookup: CDR1 SGDLS, CDR2 YYNGEE. The CDR3 loop spans 13 amino acids. The CDR3 protein is CASSLGTSGGQYF. DNA for the CDR3: TGTGCCAGCAGCCTCGGGACTAGCGGGGGCCAGTACTTC.

The V gene is TRBV5-1, the J gene TRBJ2-7; 7 bases fit TRBD1. V trimming: 3 bases; J trimming: 2 bases; junction bases outside the gene matches: 8. This CDR3 has 15 amino acids. The germline CDR1 and CDR2 sequences are SGHRS and YFSETQ. The CDR3 region is CASSSRGTGAYEQYF. The CDR3 bases are TGCGCCAGCAGCTCCAGGGGCACAGGGGCCTACGAGCAGTACTTC.

The chain joins TRBV19 to TRBJ1-1; D is unresolved. In germline, CDR1 is LNHDA, CDR2 SQIVND (reference sequence). The CDR3 consists of 14 residues. The V and J ends lost 3 bases and 2 bases respectively, with 10 bases between them. CDR3 DNA: TGTGCCAGTAGTATGCAGGTACAAAACACTGAAGCTTTCTTT. Translated, it gives CASSMQVQNTEAFF.

The chain recombines TRBV18 with TRBJ1-3; D possibly corresponds to TRBD1 (5 bases). V was shortened by 3 bases and J by 2 bases, with 8 bases between the two germline ends. CDR1 is KGHSH, CDR2 LQKENI, per germline. This CDR3 contains 14 residues. The CDR3 here is CASSPDSAGNTIYF. The CDR3 nucleotides are TGTGCCAGCTCACCTGACAGCGCTGGAAACACCATATATTTT.

In this sample, this clone turned up once. The rearrangement uses TRBV29-1 and TRBJ2-7, with 8 bases that match TRBD1. Germline lookup yields CDR1 SQVTM and CDR2 ANQGSEA. The CDR3 length is 12 residues. V shed 6 bases and J 3 bases; nucleotides not matched to a gene: 4. The CDR3: CSVGDRNYEQYF. In nucleotides, the CDR3 is TGCAGCGTGGGGGACAGGAACTACGAGCAGTACTTC.

V is TRBV6-5 and J is TRBJ2-2; D possibly matches TRBD1 or TRBD2 (5 bases each). Germline V gene data show CDR1 as MNHEY and CDR2 as SVGAGI. V shed 6 bases and J shed 5 bases, with 16 bases lying between them. The CDR3 totals 15 residues. DNA of the CDR3: TGTGCCAGCAGCCCGGGACCTGGTAGAACCGGGGAGCTGTTTTTT. Its translation: CASSPGPGRTGELFF.

The chain combines TRBV7-2 with TRBJ1-5; a weak D match, TRBD1 (6 bases). CDR3 length: 16 amino acids. From germline, CDR1 is SGHTA and CDR2 FQGNSA. Trimming stripped 0 bases from V and 2 bases from J, with 11 bases between. This CDR3 reads CASSLAGQWGNQPQHF. The CDR3 bases are TGTGCCAGCAGCTTAGCGGGACAATGGGGCAATCAGCCCCAGCATTTT.

This clone appeared once. V usage is TRBV7-8 and J usage is TRBJ2-1; unclear D gene. Trimming removed 4 bases at V and 5 bases at J, with 12 bases between. CDR1 and CDR2 (germline): SGHVS, FQNEAQ. The CDR3 is 14 residues long. In nucleotides, the CDR3 is TGTGCCAGCAGCTCAGGCCGGGCTGACAATGAGCAGTTCTTC. Translation gives CASSSGRADNEQFF.

The chain couples TRBV24-1 to TRBJ1-6, with 8 nucleotides matching TRBD1. The V gene's germline CDR1 is KGHDR and CDR2 SFDVKD. The CDR3 consists of 19 residues. Trimming cost V 4 bases and J 8 bases; bases outside gene matches: 18. CDR3 in amino acids: CATSDQGQGDGPGDSPLHF. Here the CDR3 DNA reads TGTGCCACCAGTGACCAAGGACAGGGAGACGGTCCTGGGGATTCACCCCTCCACTTT.

This chain connects TRBV11-2 to TRBJ2-4; 8 positions match TRBD2. This CDR3 is 15 amino acids long. Germline V CDR1 and CDR2: SGHAT, FQNNGV. J lost 1 base, V lost 6 bases, and 5 bases had no gene match. The CDR3, as DNA: TGTGCCAGCAGATCTCGCGGGGGGGCCAAAAACATTCAGTACTTC. The encoded protein is CASRSRGGAKNIQYF.

This clone was observed a handful of times. The chain is built from TRBV3-1 (or the pseudogene TRBV3-2) and TRBJ2-7, with D hard to call. With 4 bases removed from V and 6 bases from J, the gap between germline ends came to 10 bases. Germline V CDR1 and CDR2: LGHDT, YNNKEL (reference sequence). The CDR3 runs to 12 residues. CDR3 DNA sequence: TGTGCCAGCAGCCGCCCCGGCGGCGAGCAGTACTTC. The encoded protein is CASSRPGGEQYF.

The chain couples TRBV5-8 to TRBJ2-1, with D possibly called TRBD1 or TRBD2 (6 bases each). CDR1 is SGHTS and CDR2 is YDEGEE in the germline V gene. V lost 3 bases and J 6 bases, leaving 13 bases between the germline ends. This CDR3 has 14 residues. DNA of the CDR3: TGTGCCAGCAGCTCGGAGGGACACGGCAATGAGCAGTTCTTC. Protein: CASSSEGHGNEQFF.

The V call is TRBV19, the J call TRBJ2-7; 8 bases are a match to TRBD2. The V gene end was trimmed by 4 bases and the J gene end by 6 bases; junction bases not matched to a gene: 5. CDR3 length: 13 residues. Germline V gene lookup returns CDR1 LNHDA and CDR2 SQIVND (reference sequence). Here the CDR3 DNA reads TGTGCCAGTAGTACTGCCGGGGGGGCCGAGCAGTACTTC. Protein product: CASSTAGGAEQYF. The variable domain in full, with the rest retrieved from reference TRBV19 and TRBJ2-7, is DGGITQSPKYLFRKEGQNVTLSCEQNLNHDAMYWYRQDPGQGLRLIYYSQIVNDFQKGDIAEGYSVSREKKESFPLTVTSAQKNPTAFYLCASSTAGGAEQYFGPGTRLTVT.

This rearrangement joins TRBV6-6 to TRBJ1-1, with D uncertain. Germline CDR1 reads MNHNY; CDR2 reads SVGAGI (reference sequence). This CDR3 is built from 13 residues. V lost 4 bases, J lost 0 bases, and 6 bases lay in between. This chain's CDR3 is CASSLDLNTEAFF. DNA for the CDR3: TGTGCCAGCAGTTTAGACCTGAACACTGAAGCTTTCTTT.

DNA for the CDR3: TGCAGTGCTAGTCGGGGCGGCTCCTATAATTCACCCCTCCACTTT. This sequence encodes CSASRGGSYNSPLHF. This chain joins TRBV20-1 and TRBJ1-6, with D possibly TRBD1 on 5 matching bases. The ends were cut back, 3 bases at V and 0 bases at J, with 9 bases in the middle. Germline V gene sequence: CDR1 DFQATT, CDR2 SNEGSKA (reference sequence). This CDR3 contains 15 residues.

The rearrangement uses TRBV24-1 and TRBJ2-1; 7 bases match TRBD1. The CDR3 consists of 12 residues. Germline lookup yields CDR1 KGHDR and CDR2 SFDVKD. With 1 base clipped from V and 13 bases from J, the junction kept 3 bases outside the gene matches. CDR3 in amino acids: CATSDLGGVQFF. Here the CDR3 DNA reads TGTGCCACCAGTGATTTAGGGGGCGTTCAGTTCTTC.

The J gene is TRBJ2-1, the V gene TRBV29-1, with 8 bases aligning to TRBD2. This CDR3 is 14 amino acids long. From germline, CDR1 is SQVTM and CDR2 ANQGSEA. V dropped 5 bases and J dropped 5; count of bases not matched to a gene: 8. CDR3 in DNA: TGCAGCGTTCTTAACTGGCGGGGGGACAATGAGCAGTTCTTC. Translating gives CSVLNWRGDNEQFF.

The chain is built from TRBV6-5 and TRBJ1-2, with a weak D call TRBD1 (6 bases). Trimming pared 6 bases from V and 5 bases from J, leaving 19 bases between. Germline-derived CDR1 and CDR2 are MNHEY and SVGAGI. The CDR3 loop spans 15 amino acids. In DNA form, the CDR3 reads TGTGCCAGCAGAAGAACAGGGTCTCTATATTATGGCTACACCTTC. This sequence encodes CASRRTGSLYYGYTF.

This clone was seen only once. This specimen includes other DNA sequences encoding the same CDR3. CDR3 in amino acids: CASRDRASYNEQFF. DNA for the CDR3: TGTGCCAGCAGAGACAGGGCGTCCTACAATGAGCAGTTCTTC. The chain carries TRBV28 and TRBJ2-1; TRBD1 matches 7 bases. V gave up 6 bases and J gave up 1 base; unmatched junction bases: 3. CDR3 size: 14 residues. Germline loops: CDR1 MDHEN, CDR2 SYDVKM.

The chain joins TRBV7-9 to TRBJ1-3; TRBD1 might be the D (6 bases). The CDR3 spans 15 residues. V was cut by 10 bases and J by 2 bases, with 18 bases left in between. Germline CDR1 is SEHNR and CDR2 is FQNEAQ (reference sequence). The CDR3 nucleotides read TGTGCCACTCCTAAGGGGACAATTCCTGGAAACACCATATATTTT. Residues: CATPKGTIPGNTIYF.

J is TRBJ1-2 and V is TRBV3-1 (or the pseudogene TRBV3-2); D not resolved. V was trimmed by 4 bases and J by 2 bases, leaving 17 bases between them. CDR3 length: 16 amino acids. The germline V gene encodes CDR1 LGHDT and CDR2 YNNKEL (reference sequence). The CDR3 nucleotides are TGTGCCAGCAGCCGGAAATTGGCGGAAGCAAACTATGGCTACACCTTC. Its protein product is CASSRKLAEANYGYTF.